This TCR beta chain was observed in a study of technical replicates of blood from a few donors. CDR3 length: 16 residues. The V gene lost 0 bases and the J gene lost 0 bases, with 12 bases spanning the gap. Germline V CDR1 and CDR2: SGHRS, YFSETQ. The repertoire was sequenced with immunoSEQ multiplex PCR; TCRdb's copy has only in-frame clones and lacks some. This repertoire shows about 75,000 clones, around 97% found once; its top ten account for about 0.17%. Sequencing used T cells isolated from PBMCs. The chain combines TRBV5-1 with TRBJ1-1; maybe TRBD1 (5 bases). The sequence was obtained from a human donor in good health. The CDR3 nucleotides are TGCGCCAGCAGCTTGGAGCCAGGGCCTATGAACACTGAAGCTTTCTTT. Translating it yields CASSLEPGPMNTEAFF.